This is a list of T cell receptor beta chains from one sample in a study of blood T cell repertoires in COVID-19. Using immunoSEQ multiplex PCR, the repertoire was profiled, and TCRdb retains in-frame clones only, with some absent. Of 450,000 or so clones in the sample, about 90% are singletons; the top ten hold less than 0.95%. Sequencing used peripheral blood. All receptors derive from a man younger than 35 with COVID-19, enrolled during active disease. The CDR3 runs from the conserved cysteine through the conserved F or W. D genes are given only for firm matches.

>TRBJ1-2|.|TRBV7-8
CASSVSGGPGSGYGYTF
TGTGCCAGCAGCGTTTCGGGGGGCCCCGGCTCCGGCTATGGCTACACCTTC
>TRBJ1-1|TRBD1|TRBV5-5
CASSHRDRGFTNTEAFF
TGTGCCAGCAGCCACCGGGACAGGGGTTTCACGAACACTGAAGCTTTCTTT
>TRBJ2-1|.|TRBV4-1
CASSQEAGEIYNEQFF
TGCGCCAGCAGCCAAGAAGCCGGGGAAATCTACAATGAGCAGTTCTTC
>TRBJ1-2|.|TRBV14
CASSQNQGFGGYTF
TGTGCCAGCAGCCAAAACCAGGGCTTCGGTGGCTACACCTTC
>TRBJ1-4|.|TRBV7-9
CASSLGGNRATNEKLFF
TGTGCCAGCAGCTTAGGGGGCAACAGGGCAACTAATGAAAAACTGTTTTTT
>TRBJ2-4|.|TRBV2
CASSDRVKAKNIQYF
TGTGCCAGCAGTGACAGGGTTAAAGCCAAAAACATTCAGTACTTC
>TRBJ1-1|.|TRBV19
CASHVGGRMNTEAFF
TGTGCCAGTCACGTCGGGGGGCGCATGAACACTGAAGCTTTCTTT
>TRBJ2-2|.|TRBV11-2
CASSLGTANTGELFF
TGTGCCAGCAGCTTAGGGACAGCGAACACCGGGGAGCTGTTTTTT
>TRBJ2-2|.|TRBV3-1/TRBV3-2
CASSRLRGTGELFF
TGTGCCAGCAGCCGATTGAGGGGGACCGGGGAGCTGTTTTTT
>TRBJ2-2|TRBD1|TRBV19
CASSIYGTGRTGELFF
TGTGCCAGTAGTATATACGGGACAGGGAGGACCGGGGAGCTGTTTTTT